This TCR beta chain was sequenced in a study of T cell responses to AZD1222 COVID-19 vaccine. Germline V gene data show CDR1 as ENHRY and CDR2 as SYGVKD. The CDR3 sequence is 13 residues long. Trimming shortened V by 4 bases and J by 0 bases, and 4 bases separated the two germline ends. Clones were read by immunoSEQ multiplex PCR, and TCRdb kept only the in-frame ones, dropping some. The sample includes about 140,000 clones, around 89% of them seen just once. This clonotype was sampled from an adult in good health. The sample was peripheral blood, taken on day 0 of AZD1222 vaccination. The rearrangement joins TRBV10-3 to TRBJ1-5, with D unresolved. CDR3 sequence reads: CAISGYSNQPQHF. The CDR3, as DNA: TGTGCCATCAGTGGATATAGCAATCAGCCCCAGCATTTT.